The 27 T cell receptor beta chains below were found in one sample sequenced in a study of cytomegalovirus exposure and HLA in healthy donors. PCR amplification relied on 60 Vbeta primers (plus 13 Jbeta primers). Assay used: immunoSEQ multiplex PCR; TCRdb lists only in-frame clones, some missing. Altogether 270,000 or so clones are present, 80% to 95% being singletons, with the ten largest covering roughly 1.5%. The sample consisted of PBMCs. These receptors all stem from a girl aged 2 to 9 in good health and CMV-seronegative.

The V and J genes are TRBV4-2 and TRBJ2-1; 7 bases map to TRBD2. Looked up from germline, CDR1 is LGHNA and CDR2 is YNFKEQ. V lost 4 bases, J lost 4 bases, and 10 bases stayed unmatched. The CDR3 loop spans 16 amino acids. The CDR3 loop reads CASSRLFFSGYNEQFF. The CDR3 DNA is TGTGCCAGCAGCCGGCTTTTTTTTAGCGGGTACAATGAGCAGTTCTTC.

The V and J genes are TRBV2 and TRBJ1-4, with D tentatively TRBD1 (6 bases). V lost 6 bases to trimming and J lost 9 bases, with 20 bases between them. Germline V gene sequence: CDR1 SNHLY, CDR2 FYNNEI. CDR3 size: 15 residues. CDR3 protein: CASRQNTGYEQKLFF. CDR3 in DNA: TGTGCCAGCAGGCAGAACACAGGGTACGAACAAAAACTGTTTTTT.

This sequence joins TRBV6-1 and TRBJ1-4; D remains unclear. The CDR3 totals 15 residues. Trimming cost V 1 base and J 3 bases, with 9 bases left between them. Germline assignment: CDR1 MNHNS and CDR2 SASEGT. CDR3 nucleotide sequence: TGTGCCAGCAGTGAAGGTGGCTCCTCTAATGAAAAACTGTTTTTT. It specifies CASSEGGSSNEKLFF.

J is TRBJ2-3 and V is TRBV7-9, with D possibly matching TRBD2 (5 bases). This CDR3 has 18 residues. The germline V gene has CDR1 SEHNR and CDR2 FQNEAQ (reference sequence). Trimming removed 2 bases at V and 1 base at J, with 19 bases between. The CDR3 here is CASSLLATASPGTDTQYF. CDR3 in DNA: TGTGCCAGCAGCTTACTAGCCACGGCGAGTCCCGGCACAGATACGCAGTATTTT.

The CDR3: CASSLGTSGSNTDTQYF. The CDR3 coding sequence is TGTGCCAGCAGCTTAGGAACTAGCGGGTCTAACACAGATACGCAGTATTTT. The chain uses TRBV7-6 and TRBJ2-3; 9 bases are a match to TRBD2. In germline, CDR1 is SGHVS, CDR2 FNYEAQ. The CDR3 is 17 residues long. With V trimmed by 1 base and J by 2 bases, 7 bases remained unmatched.

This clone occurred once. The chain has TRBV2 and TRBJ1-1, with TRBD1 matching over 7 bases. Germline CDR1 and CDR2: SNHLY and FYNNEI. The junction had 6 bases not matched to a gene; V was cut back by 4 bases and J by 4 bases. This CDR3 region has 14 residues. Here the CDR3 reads CASSAGDRVTEAFF. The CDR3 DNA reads TGTGCCAGCAGTGCCGGAGACAGGGTCACTGAAGCTTTCTTT.

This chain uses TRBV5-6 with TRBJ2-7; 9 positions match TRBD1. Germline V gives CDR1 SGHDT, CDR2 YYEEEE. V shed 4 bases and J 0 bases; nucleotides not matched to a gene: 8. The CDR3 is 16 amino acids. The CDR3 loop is CASSLRPGQGSYEQYF. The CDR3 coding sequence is TGTGCCAGCAGCCTAAGACCGGGACAGGGCTCCTACGAGCAGTACTTC.

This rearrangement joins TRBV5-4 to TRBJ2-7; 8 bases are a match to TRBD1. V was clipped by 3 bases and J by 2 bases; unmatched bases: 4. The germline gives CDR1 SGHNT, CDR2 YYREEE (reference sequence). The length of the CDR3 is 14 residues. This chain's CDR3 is CASSSGDRTYEQYF. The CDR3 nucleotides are TGTGCCAGCAGCTCGGGGGACAGGACCTACGAGCAGTACTTC.

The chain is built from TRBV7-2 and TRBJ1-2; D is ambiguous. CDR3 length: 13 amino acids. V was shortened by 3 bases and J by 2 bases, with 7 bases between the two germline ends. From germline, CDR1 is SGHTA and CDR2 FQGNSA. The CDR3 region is CASSFGGNYGYTF. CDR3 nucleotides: TGTGCCAGCAGCTTTGGAGGAAACTATGGCTACACCTTC.

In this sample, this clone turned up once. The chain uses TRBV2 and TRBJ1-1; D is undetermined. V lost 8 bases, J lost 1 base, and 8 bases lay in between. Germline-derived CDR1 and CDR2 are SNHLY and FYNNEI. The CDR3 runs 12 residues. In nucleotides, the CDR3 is TGTGCCAGCGAAGAACAGAACACTGAAGCTTTCTTT. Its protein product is CASEEQNTEAFF.

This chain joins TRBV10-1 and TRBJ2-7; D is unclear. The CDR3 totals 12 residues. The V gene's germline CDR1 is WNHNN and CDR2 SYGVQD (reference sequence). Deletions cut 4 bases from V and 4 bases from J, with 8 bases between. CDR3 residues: CASSGSPYEQYF. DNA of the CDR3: TGCGCCAGCAGTGGGAGTCCTTACGAGCAGTACTTC.

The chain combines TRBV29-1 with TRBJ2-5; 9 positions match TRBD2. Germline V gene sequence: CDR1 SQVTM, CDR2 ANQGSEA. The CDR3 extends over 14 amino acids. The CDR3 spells CSLSGSGSSETQYF. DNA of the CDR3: TGCAGTCTCTCGGGTAGCGGGAGTTCGGAGACCCAGTACTTC.

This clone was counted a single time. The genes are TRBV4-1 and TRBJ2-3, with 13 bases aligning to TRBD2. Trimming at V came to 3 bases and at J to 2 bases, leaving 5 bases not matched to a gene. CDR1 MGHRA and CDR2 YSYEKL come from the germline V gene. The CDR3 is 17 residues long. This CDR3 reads CASSQRTSGSNTDTQYF. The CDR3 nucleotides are TGCGCCAGCAGCCAGAGGACTAGCGGGAGTAACACAGATACGCAGTATTTT.

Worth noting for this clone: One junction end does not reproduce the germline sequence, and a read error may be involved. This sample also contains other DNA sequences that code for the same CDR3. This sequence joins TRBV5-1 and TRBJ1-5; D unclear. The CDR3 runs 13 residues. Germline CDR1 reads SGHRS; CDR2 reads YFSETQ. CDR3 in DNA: TGCGCTAGCAGCTACGACGGGAATCAGCCCCAGCATTTT. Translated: CASSYDGNQPQHF. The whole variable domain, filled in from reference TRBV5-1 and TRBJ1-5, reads KAGVTQTPRYLIKTRGQQVTLSCSPISGHRSVSWYQQTPGQGLQFLFEYFSETQRNKGNFPGRFSGRQFSNSRSEMNVSTLELGDSALYLCASSYDGNQPQHFGDGTRLSIL.

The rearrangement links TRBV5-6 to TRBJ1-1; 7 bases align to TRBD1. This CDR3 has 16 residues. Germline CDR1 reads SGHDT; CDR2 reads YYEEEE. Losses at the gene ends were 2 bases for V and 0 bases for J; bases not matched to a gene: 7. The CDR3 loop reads CASSLGGPMMNTEAFF. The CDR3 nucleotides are TGTGCCAGCAGCTTAGGGGGCCCGATGATGAACACTGAAGCTTTCTTT.

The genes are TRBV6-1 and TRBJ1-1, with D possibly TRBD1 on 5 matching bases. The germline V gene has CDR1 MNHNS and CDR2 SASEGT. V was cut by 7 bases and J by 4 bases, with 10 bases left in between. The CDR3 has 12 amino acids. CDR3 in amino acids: CASTRGGTEAFF. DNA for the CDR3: TGTGCCAGCACTCGCGGGGGCACTGAAGCTTTCTTT.

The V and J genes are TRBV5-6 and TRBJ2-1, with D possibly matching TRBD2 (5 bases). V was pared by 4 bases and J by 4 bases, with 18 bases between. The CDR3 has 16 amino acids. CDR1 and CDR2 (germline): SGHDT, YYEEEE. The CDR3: CASSPPWRTSYNEQFF. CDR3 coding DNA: TGTGCCAGCAGCCCGCCTTGGAGGACCTCTTACAATGAGCAGTTCTTC.

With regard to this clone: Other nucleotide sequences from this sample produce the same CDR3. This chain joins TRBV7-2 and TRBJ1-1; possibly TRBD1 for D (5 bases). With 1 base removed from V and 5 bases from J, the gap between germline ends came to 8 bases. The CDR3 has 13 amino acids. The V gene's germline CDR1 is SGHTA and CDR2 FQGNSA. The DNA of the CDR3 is TGTGCCAGCAGCTTAGGGGGGGGGACTGAAGCTTTCTTT. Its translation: CASSLGGGTEAFF.

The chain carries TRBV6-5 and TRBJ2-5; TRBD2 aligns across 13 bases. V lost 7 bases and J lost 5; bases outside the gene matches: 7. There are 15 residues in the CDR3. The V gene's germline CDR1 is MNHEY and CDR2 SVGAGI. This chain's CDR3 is CASNQLAGGEETQYF. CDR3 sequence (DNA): TGTGCCAGCAATCAACTAGCGGGAGGGGAGGAGACCCAGTACTTC.

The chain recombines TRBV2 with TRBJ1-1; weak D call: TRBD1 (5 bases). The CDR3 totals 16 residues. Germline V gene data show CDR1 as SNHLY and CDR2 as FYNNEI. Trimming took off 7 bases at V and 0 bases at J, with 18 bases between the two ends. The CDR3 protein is CASTVGGQGVNTEAFF. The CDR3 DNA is TGTGCCAGCACTGTCGGGGGTCAAGGGGTGAACACTGAAGCTTTCTTT. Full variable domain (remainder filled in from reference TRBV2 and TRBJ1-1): EPEVTQTPSHQVTQMGQEVILRCVPISNHLYFYWYRQILGQKVEFLVSFYNNEISEKSEIFDDQFSVERPDGSNFTLKIRSTKLEDSAMYFCASTVGGQGVNTEAFFGQGTRLTVV.

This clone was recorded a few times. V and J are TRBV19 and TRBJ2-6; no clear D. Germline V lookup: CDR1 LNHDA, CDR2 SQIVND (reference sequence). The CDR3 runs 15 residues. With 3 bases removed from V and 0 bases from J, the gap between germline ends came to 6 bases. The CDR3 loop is CASSIPTSGANVLTF. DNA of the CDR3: TGTGCCAGTAGTATTCCTACCTCTGGGGCCAACGTCCTGACTTTC.

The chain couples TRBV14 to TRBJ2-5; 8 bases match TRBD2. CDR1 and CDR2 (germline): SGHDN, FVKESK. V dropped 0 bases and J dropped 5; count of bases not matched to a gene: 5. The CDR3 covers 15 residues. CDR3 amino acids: CASSQEGTRWETQYF. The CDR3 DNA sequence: TGTGCCAGCAGCCAAGAAGGGACTAGATGGGAGACCCAGTACTTC.

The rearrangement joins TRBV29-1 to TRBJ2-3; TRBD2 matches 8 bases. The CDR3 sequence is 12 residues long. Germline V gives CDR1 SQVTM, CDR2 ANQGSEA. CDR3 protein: CSKRGQTDTQYF. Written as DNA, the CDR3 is TGCAGTAAGCGGGGGCAAACAGATACGCAGTATTTT.

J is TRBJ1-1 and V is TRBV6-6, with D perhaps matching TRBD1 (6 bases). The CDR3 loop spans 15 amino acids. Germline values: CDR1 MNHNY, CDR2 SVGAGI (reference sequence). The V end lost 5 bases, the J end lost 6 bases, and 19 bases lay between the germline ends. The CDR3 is CASSNRGQPGPEAFF. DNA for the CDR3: TGTGCCAGCAGTAATCGAGGACAGCCAGGGCCTGAAGCTTTCTTT.

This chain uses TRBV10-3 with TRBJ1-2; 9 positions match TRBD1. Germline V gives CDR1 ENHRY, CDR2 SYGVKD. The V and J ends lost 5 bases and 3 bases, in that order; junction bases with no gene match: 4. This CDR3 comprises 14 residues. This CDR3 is CAISSGTGYYGYTF. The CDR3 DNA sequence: TGTGCCATCAGTTCCGGGACAGGGTACTATGGCTACACCTTC.

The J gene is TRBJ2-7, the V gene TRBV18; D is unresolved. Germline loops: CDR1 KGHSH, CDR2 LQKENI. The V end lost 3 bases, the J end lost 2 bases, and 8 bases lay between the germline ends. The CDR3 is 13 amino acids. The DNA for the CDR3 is TGTGCCAGCTCACCGTCCCCTACCTACGAGCAGTACTTC. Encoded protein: CASSPSPTYEQYF. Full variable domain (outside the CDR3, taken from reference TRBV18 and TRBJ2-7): NAGVMQNPRHLVRRRGQEARLRCSPMKGHSHVYWYRQLPEEGLKFMVYLQKENIIDESGMPKERFSAEFPKEGPSILRIQQVVRGDSAAYFCASSPSPTYEQYFGPGTRLTVT.

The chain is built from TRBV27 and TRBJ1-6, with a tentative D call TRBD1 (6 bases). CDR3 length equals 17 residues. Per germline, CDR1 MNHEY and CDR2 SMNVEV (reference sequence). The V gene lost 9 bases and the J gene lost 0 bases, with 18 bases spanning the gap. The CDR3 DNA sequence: TGTGCCAGTCTACCGGACAGTCTTAGCTCCTATAATTCACCCCTCCACTTT. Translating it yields CASLPDSLSSYNSPLHF.